These 8 T cell receptor beta chains were sequenced from one sample in a study of T cell responses to AZD1222 COVID-19 vaccine. TCRdb's copy holds only in-frame clones and misses some; the assay was immunoSEQ multiplex PCR. The profile shows 170,000 or so clones, about nine tenths of them singletons. Source: peripheral blood, taken on day 0 of AZD1222 vaccination. The receptors originated from an adult in good health.

The rearrangement uses TRBV5-1 and TRBJ1-2, with D perhaps matching TRBD1 (6 bases). Trimming removed 5 bases at V and 0 bases at J, with 17 bases between. Germline assignment: CDR1 SGHRS and CDR2 YFSETQ. The length of the CDR3 is 16 residues. This CDR3 is CASRLPGDYSNYGYTF. CDR3 in DNA: TGCGCCAGCAGATTGCCAGGGGACTATTCTAACTATGGCTACACCTTC.

The rearrangement uses TRBV5-1 and TRBJ1-4; D not certain. Germline V CDR1 and CDR2: SGHRS, YFSETQ. Between the trimmed V and J ends, which lost 9 bases and 8 bases, there was a span of 20 bases. This CDR3 has 14 amino acids. In DNA form, the CDR3 reads TGCGCCACTCCACCTTTAGTCCGGCGCGAAAAACTGTTTTTT. It yields the protein CATPPLVRREKLFF.

V gene TRBV30 combines with J gene TRBJ1-4, with D hard to call. The V gene's germline CDR1 is GTSNPN and CDR2 SVGIG (reference sequence). Deletions cut 5 bases from V and 3 bases from J, with 10 bases between. The CDR3 runs 13 residues. CDR3 sequence (DNA): TGTGCCTGGGGACGTAGTTCTAATGAAAAACTGTTTTTT. Translating it yields CAWGRSSNEKLFF.

The V call is TRBV18, the J call TRBJ1-1, with 9 bases fitting TRBD1. The germline V gene has CDR1 KGHSH and CDR2 LQKENI. The CDR3 length is 14 residues. Trimming removed 4 bases from V and 6 bases from J; junction bases left unmatched: 6. CDR3 sequence reads: CASSLGQGFAEAFF. CDR3 DNA sequence: TGTGCCAGCTCACTCGGACAGGGGTTCGCTGAAGCTTTCTTT.

This clone was counted between two and nine times. The chain couples TRBV6-2 or TRBV6-3 to TRBJ2-6; TRBD1 agrees at 9 bases. The CDR3 covers 17 residues. Per the germline V gene, CDR1 is MNHEY and CDR2 is SVGEGT. V lost 6 bases to trimming and J lost 3 bases; unmatched junction nucleotides: 9. Here the CDR3 DNA reads TGTGCCAGCAGCCCGTCCCGGGACAGGGTTGGGGCCAACGTCCTGACTTTC. This translates into CASSPSRDRVGANVLTF.

V is TRBV11-2 and J is TRBJ2-5, with D tentatively TRBD2 (6 bases). CDR1 is SGHAT and CDR2 is FQNNGV in the germline V gene. V shed 5 bases and J shed 4 bases, with 20 bases lying between them. The CDR3 consists of 16 residues. CDR3 nucleotide sequence: TGTGCCAGCAGCCCCTGGGGGGTAGGTCTTGTAGAGACCCAGTACTTC. It encodes CASSPWGVGLVETQYF.

The CDR3 DNA reads as TGTGCCAGTAGTAGCTCGACAGAGAACACTGAAGCTTTCTTT. Translation gives CASSSSTENTEAFF. The chain couples TRBV19 to TRBJ1-1, with D perhaps TRBD1 (5 bases). This CDR3 has 14 residues. Trimming stripped 4 bases from V and 1 base from J, with 10 bases between. Germline V CDR1 and CDR2: LNHDA, SQIVND (reference sequence).

The rearrangement joins TRBV12-3 or TRBV12-4 to TRBJ1-1; D call uncertain. The CDR3 extends over 13 amino acids. V was cut by 5 bases and J by 1 base, with 8 bases left in between. The CDR3 spells CASSIYANTEAFF. The DNA of the CDR3 is TGTGCCAGCAGTATTTACGCGAACACTGAAGCTTTCTTT.